This T cell receptor beta chain was observed in a study of blood T cell repertoires in COVID-19. TCRdb keeps only in-frame clones here, not all; method: immunoSEQ multiplex PCR. The table has 350,000 to 400,000 clones, more than 80% seen once; the top ten hold roughly 1%. Sequences were obtained from PBMCs or T cells enriched from blood (not recorded which). The receptor's source is a man between 18 and 35 years old who had recovered from COVID-19.

DNA of the CDR3: TGTGCCAGCAGTTTGGACAGGTTCGAGCAGTACTTC. Protein product: CASSLDRFEQYF. The chain uses TRBV28 and TRBJ2-7; 7 nucleotides align to TRBD1. The germline CDR1 and CDR2 sequences are MDHEN and SYDVKM. The junction had 2 bases not matched to a gene; V was cut back by 3 bases and J by 6 bases. The CDR3 sequence is 12 residues long.